These 14 T cell receptor beta chains were sequenced from one sample in a study of blood T cell repertoires in COVID-19. The method was immunoSEQ multiplex PCR; TCRdb's version includes in-frame clones alone and lacks a portion of them. The table includes roughly 200,000 clones, 70% to 90% detected once. Sample: peripheral blood. The receptors derive from a woman in her twenties or thirties with acute or convalescent COVID-19.

The chain links TRBV5-1 to TRBJ2-7, with 9 nucleotides matching TRBD2. Germline CDR1 SGHRS, CDR2 YFSETQ. The V gene end was trimmed by 2 bases and the J gene end by 4 bases; junction bases not matched to a gene: 4. The CDR3 extends over 14 amino acids. The CDR3 bases are TGCGCCAGCAGCTTTAGCGGGAGTAGTTACGAGCAGTACTTC. It yields the protein CASSFSGSSYEQYF. The full variable domain, its missing parts supplied by reference TRBV5-1 and TRBJ2-7, is KAGVTQTPRYLIKTRGQQVTLSCSPISGHRSVSWYQQTPGQGLQFLFEYFSETQRNKGNFPGRFSGRQFSNSRSEMNVSTLELGDSALYLCASSFSGSSYEQYFGPGTRLTVT.

J is TRBJ2-5 and V is TRBV28; maybe TRBD1 (6 bases). The CDR3 is made up of 16 amino acids. Germline-derived CDR1 and CDR2 are MDHEN and SYDVKM. V gave up 5 bases and J gave up 3 bases, with 19 bases separating them. CDR3 coding DNA: TGTGCCAGCAGTGCAGGGGCCGGCATCTACGAAGAGACCCAGTACTTC. Translating it yields CASSAGAGIYEETQYF.

This chain connects TRBV30 to TRBJ2-1; 9 bases line up with TRBD2. CDR1 GTSNPN and CDR2 SVGIG come from the germline V gene (reference sequence). The CDR3 contains 15 residues. Unmatched junction bases numbered 3, after V lost 1 base and J lost 2 bases. The CDR3 sequence is CAWSEVAGAYNEQFF. DNA of the CDR3: TGTGCCTGGAGTGAGGTAGCGGGAGCCTACAATGAGCAGTTCTTC.

The chain links TRBV7-6 to TRBJ2-1, with a tentative D call TRBD2 (6 bases). The V and J ends lost 2 bases and 5 bases respectively, with 13 bases between them. Germline assignment: CDR1 SGHVS and CDR2 FNYEAQ. The CDR3 extends over 15 amino acids. In nucleotides, the CDR3 is TGTGCCAGCAGCTTAACGGAGGGGTCACACAATGAGCAGTTCTTC. Encoded protein: CASSLTEGSHNEQFF.

The V and J genes are TRBV10-3 and TRBJ2-1; a weak D match, TRBD1 (6 bases). Trimming stripped 4 bases from V and 8 bases from J, with 12 bases between. The CDR3 loop spans 13 amino acids. In germline, CDR1 is ENHRY, CDR2 SYGVKD. This CDR3 reads CAISVSPGDEQFF. The CDR3 DNA reads as TGTGCCATCAGTGTTTCCCCAGGGGATGAGCAGTTCTTC.

This clone has just one count. The chain joins TRBV19 to TRBJ1-2, with D possibly being TRBD1 (5 bases). The CDR3 has 14 amino acids. Germline V gene sequence: CDR1 LNHDA, CDR2 SQIVND (reference sequence). V lost 6 bases, J lost 0 bases, and 11 bases lay in between. The CDR3 protein is CASRTGASNYGYTF. The CDR3 DNA sequence: TGTGCCAGTAGAACTGGGGCCTCTAACTATGGCTACACCTTC. Together with reference TRBV19 and TRBJ1-2, the CDR3 gives the full variable domain: DGGITQSPKYLFRKEGQNVTLSCEQNLNHDAMYWYRQDPGQGLRLIYYSQIVNDFQKGDIAEGYSVSREKKESFPLTVTSAQKNPTAFYLCASRTGASNYGYTFGSGTRLTVV.

The chain carries TRBV18 and TRBJ2-7, with 13 nucleotides matching TRBD2. CDR1 and CDR2 from the germline V gene are KGHSH and LQKENI. Germline trimming cut 6 bases from V and 9 bases from J; bases unmatched to any gene: 11. The CDR3 totals 15 residues. The CDR3, as DNA: TGTGCCAGCTCCCTAGGGACTAGCGGGATAAGGGTGCAGTACTTC. It yields the protein CASSLGTSGIRVQYF. The variable domain in full, completed from reference TRBV18 and TRBJ2-7, reads NAGVMQNPRHLVRRRGQEARLRCSPMKGHSHVYWYRQLPEEGLKFMVYLQKENIIDESGMPKERFSAEFPKEGPSILRIQQVVRGDSAAYFCASSLGTSGIRVQYFGPGTRLTVT.

The chain couples TRBV28 to TRBJ1-4; 7 positions agree with TRBD1. The CDR3 length is 13 residues. The germline gives CDR1 MDHEN, CDR2 SYDVKM. Unmatched junction bases numbered 11, after V lost 11 bases and J lost 8 bases. The CDR3 is CAGTDRILEKLFF. CDR3 nucleotides: TGTGCCGGCACGGACAGGATTCTCGAAAAACTGTTTTTT.

The chain carries TRBV29-1 and TRBJ1-2, with D unclear. The V end was cut by 2 bases, the J end by 6 bases, with 13 bases between. CDR1 SQVTM and CDR2 ANQGSEA come from the germline V gene. This CDR3 spans 13 amino acids. The CDR3 sequence: CSVENVSRDGYTF. Here the CDR3 DNA reads TGCAGCGTTGAAAACGTGAGCCGGGATGGCTACACCTTC.

The chain has TRBV5-1 and TRBJ1-2; D unresolved. Trimming removed 1 base at V and 6 bases at J, with 10 bases between. Germline loops: CDR1 SGHRS, CDR2 YFSETQ. The CDR3 extends over 13 amino acids. CDR3 residues: CASSLSPSDGYTF. The CDR3 DNA is TGCGCCAGCAGCTTGAGCCCATCTGATGGCTACACCTTC.

This clone was seen more than once but under ten times. The chain links TRBV28 to TRBJ2-2; D ambiguous. The CDR3 extends over 12 amino acids. Germline values: CDR1 MDHEN, CDR2 SYDVKM. V dropped 5 bases and J dropped 6 bases, with 7 bases sitting between them. CDR3 nucleotides: TGTGCCAGCAGTCCCTTATCCGGGGAGCTGTTTTTT. Encoded protein: CASSPLSGELFF.

The genes are TRBV7-4 and TRBJ2-7, with 13 bases lining up with TRBD2. This CDR3 is built from 17 residues. The V gene's germline CDR1 is SGHVT and CDR2 SQSDAQ. Trimming at V came to 5 bases and at J to 6 bases, leaving 13 bases not matched to a gene. The CDR3, as DNA: TGTGCCAGCAGCCCTTGGACTAGCGGGAGCCGAGACTGCGAGCAGTACTTC. It translates to CASSPWTSGSRDCEQYF. Supplemented by reference TRBV7-4 and TRBJ2-7, the full variable domain reads GAGVSQSPRYKVAKRGRDVALRCDSISGHVTLYWYRQTLGQGSEVLTYSQSDAQRDKSGRPSGRFSAERPERSVSTLKIQRTEQGDSAVYLCASSPWTSGSRDCEQYFGPGTRLTVT.

CDR3 amino acids: CASGSLWAGREQYF. The CDR3, as DNA: TGTGCTAGTGGTTCCCTTTGGGCAGGGCGGGAGCAGTACTTC. The chain employs TRBV12-5 and TRBJ2-7, with D tentatively TRBD1 (5 bases). The CDR3 sequence is 14 residues long. Trimming shortened V by 4 bases and J by 7 bases, and 17 bases separated the two germline ends. Germline CDR1 LGHNT, CDR2 FRNRAP.

This sequence joins TRBV6-1 and TRBJ1-4; D may be TRBD1 (6 bases). V lost 1 base to trimming and J lost 7 bases, with 10 bases between them. The CDR3 extends over 14 amino acids. Germline V gene sequence: CDR1 MNHNS, CDR2 SASEGT. CDR3 in amino acids: CASSEDRVVEKLFF. In DNA, the CDR3 is TGTGCCAGCAGTGAAGACAGGGTAGTTGAAAAACTGTTTTTT.